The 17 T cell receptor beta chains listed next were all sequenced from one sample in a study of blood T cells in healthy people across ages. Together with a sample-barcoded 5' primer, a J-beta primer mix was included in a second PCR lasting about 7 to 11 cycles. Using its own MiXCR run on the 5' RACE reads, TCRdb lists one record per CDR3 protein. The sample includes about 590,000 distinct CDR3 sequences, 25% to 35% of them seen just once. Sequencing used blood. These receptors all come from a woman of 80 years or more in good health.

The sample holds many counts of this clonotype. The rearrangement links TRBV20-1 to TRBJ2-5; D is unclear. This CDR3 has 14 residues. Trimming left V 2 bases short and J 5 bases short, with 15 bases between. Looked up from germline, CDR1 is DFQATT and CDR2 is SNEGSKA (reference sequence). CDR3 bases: TGCAGTGCTAGATCTCTTACCCAGAGGGAGACCCAGTACTTC. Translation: CSARSLTQRETQYF.

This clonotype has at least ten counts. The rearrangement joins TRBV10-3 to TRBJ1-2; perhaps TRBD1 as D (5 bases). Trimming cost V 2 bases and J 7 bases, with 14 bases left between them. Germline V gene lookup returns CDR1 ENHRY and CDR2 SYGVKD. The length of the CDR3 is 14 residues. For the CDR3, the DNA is TGTGCCATCAGTGAGGACAGAAGGGCTAGTGGCTACACCTTC. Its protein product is CAISEDRRASGYTF.

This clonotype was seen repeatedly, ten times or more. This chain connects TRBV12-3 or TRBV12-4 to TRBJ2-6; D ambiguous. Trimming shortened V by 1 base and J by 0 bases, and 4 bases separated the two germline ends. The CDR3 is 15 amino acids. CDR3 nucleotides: TGTGCCAGCAGTTTAGGCCGCTCTGGGGCCAACGTCCTGACTTTC. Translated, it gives CASSLGRSGANVLTF.

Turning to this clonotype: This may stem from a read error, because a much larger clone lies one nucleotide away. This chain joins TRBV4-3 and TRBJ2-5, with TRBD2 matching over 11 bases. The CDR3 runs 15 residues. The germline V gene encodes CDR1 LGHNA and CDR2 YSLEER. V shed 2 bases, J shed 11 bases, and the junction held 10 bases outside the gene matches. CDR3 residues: CASSQLAGGRSEQYF. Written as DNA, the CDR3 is TGCGCCAGCAGCCAACTAGCGGGGGGACGCAGTGAGCAGTACTTC.

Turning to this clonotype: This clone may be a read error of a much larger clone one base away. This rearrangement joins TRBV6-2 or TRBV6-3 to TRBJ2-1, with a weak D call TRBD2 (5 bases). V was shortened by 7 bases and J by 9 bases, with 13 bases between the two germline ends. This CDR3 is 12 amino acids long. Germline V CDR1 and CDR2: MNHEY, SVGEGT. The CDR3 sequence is CASNRTSFEQFF. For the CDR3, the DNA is TGTGCCAGCAACCGCACTAGTTTTGAGCAGTTCTTC.

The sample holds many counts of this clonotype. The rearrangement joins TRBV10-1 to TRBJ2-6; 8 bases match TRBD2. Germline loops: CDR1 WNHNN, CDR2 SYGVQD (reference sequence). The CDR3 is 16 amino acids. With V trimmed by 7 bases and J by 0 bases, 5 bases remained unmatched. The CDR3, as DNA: TGCGCCAGCACCCGGGGGACTAGCTCTGGGGCCAACGTCCTGACTTTC. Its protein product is CASTRGTSSGANVLTF.

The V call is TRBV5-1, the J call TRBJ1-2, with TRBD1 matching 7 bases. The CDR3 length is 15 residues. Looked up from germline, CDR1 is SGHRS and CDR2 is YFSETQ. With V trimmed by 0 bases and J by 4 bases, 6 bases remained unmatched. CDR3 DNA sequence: TGCGCCAGCAGCTTGGCCGGGACAGAGGTCTATGGCTACACCTTC. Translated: CASSLAGTEVYGYTF.

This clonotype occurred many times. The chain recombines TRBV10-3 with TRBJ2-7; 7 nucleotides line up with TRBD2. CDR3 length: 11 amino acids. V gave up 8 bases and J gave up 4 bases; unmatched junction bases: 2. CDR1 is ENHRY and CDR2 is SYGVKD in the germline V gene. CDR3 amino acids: CAIAGEYEQYF. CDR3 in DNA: TGTGCCATCGCGGGGGAGTACGAGCAGTACTTC.

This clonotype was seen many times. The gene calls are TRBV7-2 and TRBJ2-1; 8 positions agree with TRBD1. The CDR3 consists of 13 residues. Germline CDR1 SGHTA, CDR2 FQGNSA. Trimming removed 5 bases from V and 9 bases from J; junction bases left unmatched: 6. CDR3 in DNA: TGTGCCAGCAGCAGCTACAGGGGGTTTGAGCAGTTCTTC. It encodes CASSSYRGFEQFF.

CDR3 loop: CASSFRQVTSTDTQYF. CDR3 in DNA: TGTGCCAGCAGTTTTCGACAGGTTACTAGCACAGATACGCAGTATTTT. The rearrangement links TRBV12-3 or TRBV12-4 to TRBJ2-3, with a tentative D call TRBD1 (6 bases). This CDR3 contains 16 residues. Trimming took off 3 bases at V and 0 bases at J, with 13 bases between the two ends.

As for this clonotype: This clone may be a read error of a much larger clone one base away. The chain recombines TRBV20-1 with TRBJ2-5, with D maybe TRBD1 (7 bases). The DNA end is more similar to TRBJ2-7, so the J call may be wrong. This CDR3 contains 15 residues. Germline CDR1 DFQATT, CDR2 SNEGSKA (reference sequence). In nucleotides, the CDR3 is TGCAGTGCTAGCACCTACGCGGGACAGAATTACGAGCAGTACTTC. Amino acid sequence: CSASTYAGQNYEQYF.

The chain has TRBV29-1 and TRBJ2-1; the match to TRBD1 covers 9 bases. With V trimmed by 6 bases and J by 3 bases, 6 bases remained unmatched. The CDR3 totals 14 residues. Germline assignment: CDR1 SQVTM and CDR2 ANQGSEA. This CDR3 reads CSVRGTGNYNEQFF. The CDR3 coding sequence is TGCAGCGTGCGCGGGACAGGGAACTACAATGAGCAGTTCTTC.

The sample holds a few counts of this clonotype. In DNA, the CDR3 is TGTGCCAGCAGCATCACAGGGGGTAACACTGAAGCTTTCTTT. Translation gives CASSITGGNTEAFF. V usage is TRBV25-1 and J usage is TRBJ1-1; TRBD1 agrees at 8 bases. The ends lost 6 bases at V and 2 bases at J; junction bases unmatched: 5. This CDR3 is 14 amino acids long. Germline CDR1 is MGHDK and CDR2 is SYGVNS.

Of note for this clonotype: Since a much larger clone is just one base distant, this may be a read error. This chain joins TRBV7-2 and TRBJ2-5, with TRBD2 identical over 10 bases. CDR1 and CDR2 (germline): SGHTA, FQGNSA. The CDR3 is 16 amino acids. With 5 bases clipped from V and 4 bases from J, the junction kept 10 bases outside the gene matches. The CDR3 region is CASSPRSGGAAETQYF. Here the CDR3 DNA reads TGTGCCAGCAGCCCGAGGAGCGGGGGGGCCGCAGAGACCCAGTACTTC.

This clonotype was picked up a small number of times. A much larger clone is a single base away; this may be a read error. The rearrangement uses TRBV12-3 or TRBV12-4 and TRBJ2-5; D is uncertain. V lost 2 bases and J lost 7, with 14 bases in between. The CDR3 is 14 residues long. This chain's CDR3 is CASSLKRRRGTQYF. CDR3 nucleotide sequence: TGTGCCAGCAGTTTAAAGAGGCGCCGTGGGACCCAGTACTTC.

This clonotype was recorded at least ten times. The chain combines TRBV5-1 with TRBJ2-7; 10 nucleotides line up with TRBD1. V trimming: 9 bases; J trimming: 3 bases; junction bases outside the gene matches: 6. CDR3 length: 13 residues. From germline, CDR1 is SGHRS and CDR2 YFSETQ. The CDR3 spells CAKFRDRGYEQYF. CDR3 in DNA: TGCGCCAAGTTCCGGGACAGGGGCTACGAGCAGTACTTC.

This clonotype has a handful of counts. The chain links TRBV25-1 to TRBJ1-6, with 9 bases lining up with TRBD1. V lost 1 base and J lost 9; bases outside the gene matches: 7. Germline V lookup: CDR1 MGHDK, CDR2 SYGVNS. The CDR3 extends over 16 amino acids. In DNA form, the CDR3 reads TGTGCCAGCAGTGAATCAAAACAGGGGGCGGGTTCACCCCTCCACTTT. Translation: CASSESKQGAGSPLHF.